A single sample is the source of the 11 T cell receptor beta chains below, sequenced in a study of T cells in Graves' hyperthyroidism and ophthalmopathy. RNA transcripts provided the source from which TCR beta CDR3 regions were amplified. Using the HTBI primer set, a first-round RT-PCR was run on the TCR CDR3. From the multiplex PCR reads, TCRdb called clonotypes with MiXCR, one entry per CDR3 protein. There are hundreds of thousands of distinct CDR3 sequences in the sample; over 35% occur only once, and about 9% lies in the top ten. The sample consisted of blood. The receptors here all came from a man aged 18 to 30 with Graves' hyperthyroidism.

The chain has TRBV7-2 and TRBJ2-2, with 15 bases fitting TRBD2. The trim removed 8 bases at V and 4 bases at J, leaving 17 bases unmatched. The germline CDR1 and CDR2 sequences are SGHTA and FQGNSA. CDR3 length equals 20 residues. The DNA for the CDR3 is TGTGCCAGCCGGAGCCTGAGAGGACTAGCGGGGGGGCACAGCACCGGGGAGCTGTTTTTT. Residues: CASRSLRGLAGGHSTGELFF.

This chain connects TRBV9 to TRBJ1-4, with no clear D. CDR3 size: 13 residues. Germline-derived CDR1 and CDR2 are SGDLS and YYNGEE. V lost 4 bases, J lost 6 bases, and 10 bases lay in between. The CDR3 DNA follows: TGTGCCAGCAGCCGCCGGGTGGATGAAAAACTGTTTTTT. Translation gives CASSRRVDEKLFF.

This clonotype was seen ten or more times. For the CDR3, the DNA is TGCGCCAGCAGCGCCTCAGGGGATCAGCCCCAGCATTTT. The encoded protein is CASSASGDQPQHF. The chain uses TRBV5-1 and TRBJ1-5; D may be TRBD1 (6 bases). V lost 4 bases and J 5 bases, leaving 10 bases between the germline ends. From germline, CDR1 is SGHRS and CDR2 YFSETQ. CDR3 length equals 13 residues. Looking up the rest from reference TRBV5-1 and TRBJ1-5 gives the full variable domain: KAGVTQTPRYLIKTRGQQVTLSCSPISGHRSVSWYQQTPGQGLQFLFEYFSETQRNKGNFPGRFSGRQFSNSRSEMNVSTLELGDSALYLCASSASGDQPQHFGDGTRLSIL.

This clonotype was recorded many times. The rearrangement links TRBV29-1 to TRBJ2-7; 8 bases map to TRBD1. Trimming cost V 5 bases and J 4 bases; bases outside gene matches: 4. The V gene's germline CDR1 is SQVTM and CDR2 ANQGSEA. The CDR3 length is 12 residues. CDR3 sequence: CSVTGGGYEQYF. CDR3 bases: TGCAGCGTTACAGGGGGTGGTTACGAGCAGTACTTC.

This clonotype has just a few counts. The V call is TRBV2, the J call TRBJ2-7, with D perhaps TRBD1 (6 bases). Trimming pared 6 bases from V and 5 bases from J, leaving 17 bases between. The CDR3 is made up of 14 amino acids. The germline CDR1 and CDR2 sequences are SNHLY and FYNNEI. This chain's CDR3 is CASREARGAHEQYF. The CDR3 DNA reads TGTGCCAGCAGAGAGGCCAGGGGAGCCCACGAGCAGTACTTC.

This clonotype was observed many times. The J gene is TRBJ2-7, the V gene TRBV15; a weak D match, TRBD1 (5 bases). V was clipped by 1 base and J by 7 bases, with 11 bases between them. This CDR3 is built from 13 residues. From germline, CDR1 is LNHNV and CDR2 YYDKDF (reference sequence). CDR3 nucleotide sequence: TGTGCCACCAGCAGAGTCAGTGCAGGGGAGCAGTACTTC. Translating it yields CATSRVSAGEQYF. The complete variable domain, with remaining parts taken from reference TRBV15 and TRBJ2-7, reads DAMVIQNPRYQVTQFGKPVTLSCSQTLNHNVMYWYQQKSSQAPKLLFHYYDKDFNNEADTPDNFQSRRPNTSFCFLDIRSPGLGDTAMYLCATSRVSAGEQYFGPGTRLTVT.

The J gene is TRBJ2-7, the V gene TRBV9; 9 bases fit TRBD1. The J segment lost 4 bases and the V segment lost 0 bases, leaving 5 bases of the junction unmatched. CDR1 is SGDLS and CDR2 is YYNGEE in the germline V gene. The CDR3 contains 15 residues. CDR3 loop: CASSVAPDRGYEQYF. CDR3 nucleotides: TGTGCCAGCAGCGTAGCTCCGGACAGGGGATACGAGCAGTACTTC.

This clonotype was seen many times. The chain carries TRBV7-4 and TRBJ1-5; 7 bases fit TRBD1. CDR1 and CDR2 from the germline V gene are SGHVT and SQSDAQ. The V gene end was trimmed by 5 bases and the J gene end by 14 bases; junction bases not matched to a gene: 12. The CDR3 is made up of 13 amino acids. CDR3 amino acids: CASSVQTGRAEHF. CDR3 nucleotides: TGTGCCAGCAGCGTTCAGACAGGGCGGGCAGAGCATTTT.

This CDR3 is CASNREGAYEQYF. In nucleotides, the CDR3 is TGTGCCAGCAACCGGGAGGGCGCGTACGAGCAGTACTTC. The chain carries TRBV9 and TRBJ2-7; 8 bases map to TRBD2. This CDR3 is built from 13 residues. CDR1 and CDR2 (germline): SGDLS, YYNGEE. V dropped 6 bases and J dropped 4; count of bases not matched to a gene: 6.

On this clonotype: The junction differs from germline at one of its ends, possibly a read error. The chain is built from TRBV2 and TRBJ2-2; the match to TRBD2 covers 10 bases. Germline CDR1 is SNHLY and CDR2 is FYNNEI. This CDR3 has 16 amino acids. This chain's CDR3 is CASSPSGGRNTGELSW. CDR3 nucleotides: TGTGCCAGCAGCCCTAGCGGGGGCCGTAACACCGGGGAGCTGTCTTGG.

Remarks on this clonotype: Relative to the germline gene, one junction end is altered; a read error may explain this. The rearrangement joins TRBV10-3 to TRBJ1-5, with D possibly being TRBD1 (5 bases). Per germline, CDR1 ENHRY and CDR2 SYGVKD. The CDR3 loop spans 17 amino acids. The CDR3 region has the DNA TGTGCCAGCAGTTACACAACAGGAGGAGAGAGAGGACAGCCCCAGCATTTT. This gives the protein CASSYTTGGERGQPQHF.